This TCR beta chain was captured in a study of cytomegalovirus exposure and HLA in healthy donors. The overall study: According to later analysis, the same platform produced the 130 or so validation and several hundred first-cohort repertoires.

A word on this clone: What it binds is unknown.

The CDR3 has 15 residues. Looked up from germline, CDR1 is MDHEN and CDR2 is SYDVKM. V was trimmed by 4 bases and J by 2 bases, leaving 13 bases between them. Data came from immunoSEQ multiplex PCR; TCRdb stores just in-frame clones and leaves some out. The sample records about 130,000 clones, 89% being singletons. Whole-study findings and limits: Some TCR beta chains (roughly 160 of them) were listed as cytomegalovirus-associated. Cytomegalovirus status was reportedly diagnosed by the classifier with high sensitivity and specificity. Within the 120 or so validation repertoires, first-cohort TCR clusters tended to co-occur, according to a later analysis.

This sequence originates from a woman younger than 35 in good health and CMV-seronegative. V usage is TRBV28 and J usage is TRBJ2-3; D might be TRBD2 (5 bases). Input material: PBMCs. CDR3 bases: TGTGCCAGCAGTTCGGCCAGCGGATTCACAGATACGCAGTATTTT. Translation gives CASSSASGFTDTQYF.